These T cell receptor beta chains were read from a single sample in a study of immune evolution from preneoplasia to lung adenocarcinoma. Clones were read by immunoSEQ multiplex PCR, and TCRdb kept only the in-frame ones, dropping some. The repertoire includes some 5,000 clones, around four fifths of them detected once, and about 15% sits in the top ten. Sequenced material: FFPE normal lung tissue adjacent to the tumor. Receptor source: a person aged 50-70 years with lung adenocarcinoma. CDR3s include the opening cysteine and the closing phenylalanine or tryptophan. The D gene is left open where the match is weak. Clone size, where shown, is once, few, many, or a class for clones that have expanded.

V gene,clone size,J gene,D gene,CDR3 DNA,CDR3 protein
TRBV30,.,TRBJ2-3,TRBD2,TGTGCCTGGAGGAGAGCGGGAGGAGCAGATACGCAGTATTTT,CAWRRAGGADTQYF
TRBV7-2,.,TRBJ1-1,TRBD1,TGTGCCAGCAGCTTAGGAGGCGGACAGGGCTTTGAAGCTTTCTTT,CASSLGGGQGFEAFF
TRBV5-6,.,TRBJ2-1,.,TGTGCCAGCAGCTTGGTAAGCGGAGTCTACAATGAGCAGTTCTTC,CASSLVSGVYNEQFF
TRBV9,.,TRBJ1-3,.,TGTGCCTCGGAGGGACCGAACTCTGGAAACACCATATATTTT,CASEGPNSGNTIYF
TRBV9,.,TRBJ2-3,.,TGTGCCAGCAGCGTAGTCCTAGGAAGCACAGATACGCAGTATTTT,CASSVVLGSTDTQYF
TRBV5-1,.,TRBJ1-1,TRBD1,TGCGCCAGCAGGCAACAGGGGAATACTGAAGCTTTCTTT,CASRQQGNTEAFF
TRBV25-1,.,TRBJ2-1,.,TGTGCCAGCAGTCGGGTCTACAATGAGCAGTTCTTC,CASSRVYNEQFF
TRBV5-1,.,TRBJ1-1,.,TGCGCCAGCAGCTTATCCGGGCACACGAACACTGAAGCTTTCTTT,CASSLSGHTNTEAFF
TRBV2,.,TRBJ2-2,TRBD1,TGTGCCAGCGGGGGACAGGGAGTTGACACCGGGGAGCTGTTTTTT,CASGGQGVDTGELFF
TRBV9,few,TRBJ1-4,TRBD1,TGTGCCAGCAGCGTACAACCTGGACAGGGGCATGAAAAACTGTTTTTT,CASSVQPGQGHEKLFF
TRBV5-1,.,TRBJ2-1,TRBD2,TGCGCCAGCAGCTTGGGGGGACTAGCAGACCACAATGAGCAGTTCTTC,CASSLGGLADHNEQFF
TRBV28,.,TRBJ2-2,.,TGTGCCAGCAGTTTCCTAAACACCGGGGAGCTGTTTTTT,CASSFLNTGELFF
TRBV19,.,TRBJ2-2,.,TGTGCCAGTAGTATGGGGCGCGGCACCGGGGAGCTGTTTTTT,CASSMGRGTGELFF
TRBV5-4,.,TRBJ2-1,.,TGTGCCAGCAGCTTGTTTGACGGAAGAAGGAGCTCCTACAATGAGCAGTTCTTC,CASSLFDGRRSSYNEQFF
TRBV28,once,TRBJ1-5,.,TGTGCCAGCAGTTGGACCCACAATAGCAATCAGCCCCAGCATTTT,CASSWTHNSNQPQHF
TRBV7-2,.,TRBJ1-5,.,TGTGCCAGCAGCTTAGACGCCTATAGCAATCAGCCCCAGCATTTT,CASSLDAYSNQPQHF
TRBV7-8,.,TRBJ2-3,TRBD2,TGTGCCAGCAGCCCGACTAGCGGGAGCGGCGATACGCAGTATTTT,CASSPTSGSGDTQYF
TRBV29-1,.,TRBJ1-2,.,TGCAGCGGGGGAATGGGGGGGAACTATGGCTACACCTTC,CSGGMGGNYGYTF
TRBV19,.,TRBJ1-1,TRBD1,TGTGCCAGTGGGCTGACAGGGCGTTCTGAAGCTTTCTTT,CASGLTGRSEAFF
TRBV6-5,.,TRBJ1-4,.,TGTGCCAGCAGTTACATGGGGGCTTCCGAAAAACTGTTTTTT,CASSYMGASEKLFF
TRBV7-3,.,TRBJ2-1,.,TGTGCCAGCAGTTTAAGTAGTCCCTACAATGAGCAGTTCTTC,CASSLSSPYNEQFF
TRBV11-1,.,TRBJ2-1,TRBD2,TGTGCCAGCAGCTACCTAGCGGGAGAGGGTGAGCAGTTCTTC,CASSYLAGEGEQFF
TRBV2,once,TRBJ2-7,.,TGTGCCAGCCTAGTGGAGGGGCTGGACGAGCAGTACTTC,CASLVEGLDEQYF
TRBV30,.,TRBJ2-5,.,TGTGCCTGGAGCCAGGGGAGGAGAGAGACCCAGTACTTC,CAWSQGRRETQYF
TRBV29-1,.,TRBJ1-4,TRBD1,TGCAGCGTCCTCACCGCGGGACAGAGAAATGAAAAACTGTTTTTT,CSVLTAGQRNEKLFF
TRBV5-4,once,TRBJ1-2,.,TGTGCCAGCAGCTTGTTTGGCGTGTACGGCTACACCTTC,CASSLFGVYGYTF
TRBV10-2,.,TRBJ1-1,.,TGCGCCAGCAGTGAGTCGGGGGCAGGGTCCGCTTTCTTT,CASSESGAGSAFF
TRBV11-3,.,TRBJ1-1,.,TGTGCCAGCAGCTTTGATGTTAGCACTGAAGCTTTCTTT,CASSFDVSTEAFF
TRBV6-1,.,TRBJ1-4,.,TGTGCCAGCAGTGGATTGACGGGATTAAATGAAAAACTGTTTTTT,CASSGLTGLNEKLFF
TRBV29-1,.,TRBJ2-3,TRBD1,TGCAGCGTAGACACAGGGGTCCCAGATACGCAGTATTTT,CSVDTGVPDTQYF
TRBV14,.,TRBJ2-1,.,TGTGCCAGCAGCCAAGGGTCCGTAGAGGGTGCGAGCTCCCGTGAGCAGTTCTTC,CASSQGSVEGASSREQFF
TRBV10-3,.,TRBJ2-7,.,TGTGCCATCAGCGGGGGCTACGAGCAGTACTTC,CAISGGYEQYF
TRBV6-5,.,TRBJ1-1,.,TGTGCCAGCAGAGAAAGGGCTGAAGCTTTCTTT,CASRERAEAFF
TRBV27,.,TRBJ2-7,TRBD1,TGTGCCAGCACCTCCTTCCGTACAGGGGTCTACGAGCAGTACTTC,CASTSFRTGVYEQYF
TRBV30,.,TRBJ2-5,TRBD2,TGTGCCTGGGAGTCACTAGCGGGAGCAGGTGAGACCCAGTACTTC,CAWESLAGAGETQYF
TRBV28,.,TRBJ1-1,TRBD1,TGTGCCAGCAGTTTGGGACAGGGAAAGGCTTTCTTT,CASSLGQGKAFF
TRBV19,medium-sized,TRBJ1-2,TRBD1,TGTGCCAGTAGTTCCCGGGACAGGCAAGGTGGCTACACCTTC,CASSSRDRQGGYTF
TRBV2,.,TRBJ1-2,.,TGTGCCAGCAGTGACCCCGGAGGAGAAGATGGCTACACCTTC,CASSDPGGEDGYTF
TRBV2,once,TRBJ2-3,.,TGTGCCAGCCTCCTCGAGGGACTCGATACGCAGTATTTT,CASLLEGLDTQYF
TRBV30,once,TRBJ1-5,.,TGTGCCTGGAATGACGATAGCAATCAGCCCCAGCATTTT,CAWNDDSNQPQHF
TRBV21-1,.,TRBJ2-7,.,TGTGCCAGCAGCAAAGGGGCAGCCCTCTCCTACGAGCAGTACTTC,CASSKGAALSYEQYF
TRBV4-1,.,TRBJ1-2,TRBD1,TGCGCCAGCAGCCAGCGGACAGGGGCGTTGGCTAACTATGGCTACACCTTC,CASSQRTGALANYGYTF
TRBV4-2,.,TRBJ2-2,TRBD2,TGTGCCAGCAGCCAAGATCCGGGAGGGCCCGGGGAGCTGTTTTTT,CASSQDPGGPGELFF
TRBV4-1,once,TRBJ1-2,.,TGCGCCAGCAGCCAAGAGACAGTAGGCTATGGCTACACCTTC,CASSQETVGYGYTF
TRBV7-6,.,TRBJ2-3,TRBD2,TGTGCCAGCAGCCCCCGGACTAGCGGGGGCACAGATACGCAGTATTTT,CASSPRTSGGTDTQYF
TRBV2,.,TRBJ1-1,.,TGTGCCAGCAACCGACAGGAGAACACTGAAGCTTTCTTT,CASNRQENTEAFF
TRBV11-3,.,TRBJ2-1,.,TGTGCCAGCAGCTCTCGGCCTAACATCAATGAGCAGTTCTTC,CASSSRPNINEQFF
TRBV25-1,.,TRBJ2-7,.,TGTGCCAGCAGTGAATGGGCCGGCCGCGACGAGCAGTACTTC,CASSEWAGRDEQYF
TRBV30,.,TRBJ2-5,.,TGTGCCTGGAGCGGGACGGCTAAAGAGACCCAGTACTTC,CAWSGTAKETQYF
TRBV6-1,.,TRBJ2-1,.,TGTGCCAGCAGTGAAAACGGCGAAGTCTACAATGAGCAGTTCTTC,CASSENGEVYNEQFF
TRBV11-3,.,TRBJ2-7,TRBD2,TGTGCCAGCAGCTTAGATCAAATAGCGGGATTCGACGAGCAGTACTTC,CASSLDQIAGFDEQYF
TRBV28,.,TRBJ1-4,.,TGTGCCAGCAGTCCCCCCCGGGAGAGTAATGAAAAACTGTTTTTT,CASSPPRESNEKLFF
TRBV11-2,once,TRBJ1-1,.,TGTGCCAGCAGCACAGGGCTGAACACTGAAGCTTTCTTT,CASSTGLNTEAFF
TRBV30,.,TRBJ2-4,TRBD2,TGTGCCTGGAGTTTTAGCGGGGATGACATTCAGTACTTC,CAWSFSGDDIQYF